This is a list of T cell receptor beta chains from one sample in a study of T cells in Graves' hyperthyroidism and ophthalmopathy. TCRdb re-called the multiplex PCR reads with MiXCR, one entry per CDR3 protein. Among 530,000 or so distinct CDR3 sequences listed, around a quarter were seen once. Sequencing input: blood. The source of these receptors is a woman younger than 45 with Graves' ophthalmopathy. The CDR3 runs from the conserved cysteine through the conserved F or W.

TRBJ1-1 | TRBV5-5 | CASSFGEIEAFF
TRBJ2-7 | TRBV6-2/TRBV6-3 | CASSLRQNEQYF
TRBJ2-2 | TRBV24-1 | CATSDPTWTSGRATNTGELFF
TRBJ2-5 | TRBV29-1 | CSVDWTGAKETQYF
TRBJ2-5 | TRBV20-1 | CSARGGPGGRETQYF
TRBJ2-7 | TRBV19 | CASSPGQEQYF
TRBJ1-2 | TRBV29-1 | CSVTGQSIYGYTF
TRBJ2-7 | TRBV29-1 | CSAVTGAYEQYF
TRBJ1-1 | TRBV9 | CASSASTSLGYTEAFF
TRBJ2-7 | TRBV7-2 | CASSPRRVSEQYF
TRBJ1-1 | TRBV12-3/TRBV12-4 | CASRGSGGLNTEAFF
TRBJ2-7 | TRBV18 | CASRRGSHEQYF
TRBJ1-1 | TRBV2 | CASSAGQLNTEAFF
TRBJ1-2 | TRBV5-6 | CASSLVTGDGTYGYTF
TRBJ1-1 | TRBV7-3 | CASSLGRGDAFF
TRBJ1-1 | TRBV15 | CATSRRREEAFF
TRBJ2-7 | TRBV2 | CASNKGQGASYEQYF
TRBJ1-1 | TRBV29-1 | CSARRGATEAFF
TRBJ2-7 | TRBV6-1 | CASNRLAGEQYF
TRBJ1-5 | TRBV15 | CATSSWGINQPQHF
TRBJ2-2 | TRBV5-1 | CASSYWTGLAANTGELFF
TRBJ1-1 | TRBV6-1 | CASRTGAGPTEAFF